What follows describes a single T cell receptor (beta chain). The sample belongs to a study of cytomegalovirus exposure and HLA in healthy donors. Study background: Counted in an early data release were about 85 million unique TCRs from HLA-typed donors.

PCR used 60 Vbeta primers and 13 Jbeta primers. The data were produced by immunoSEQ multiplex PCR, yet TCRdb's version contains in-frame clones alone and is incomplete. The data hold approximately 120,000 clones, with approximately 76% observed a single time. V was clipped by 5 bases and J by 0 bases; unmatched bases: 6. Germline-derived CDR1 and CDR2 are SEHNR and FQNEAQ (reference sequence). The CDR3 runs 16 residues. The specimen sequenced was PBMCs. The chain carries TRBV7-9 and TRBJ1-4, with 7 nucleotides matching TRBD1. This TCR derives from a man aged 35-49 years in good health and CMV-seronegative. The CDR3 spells CASSGGTATTNEKLFF. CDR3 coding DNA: TGTGCCAGCAGCGGGGGGACAGCTACAACTAATGAAAAACTGTTTTTT.